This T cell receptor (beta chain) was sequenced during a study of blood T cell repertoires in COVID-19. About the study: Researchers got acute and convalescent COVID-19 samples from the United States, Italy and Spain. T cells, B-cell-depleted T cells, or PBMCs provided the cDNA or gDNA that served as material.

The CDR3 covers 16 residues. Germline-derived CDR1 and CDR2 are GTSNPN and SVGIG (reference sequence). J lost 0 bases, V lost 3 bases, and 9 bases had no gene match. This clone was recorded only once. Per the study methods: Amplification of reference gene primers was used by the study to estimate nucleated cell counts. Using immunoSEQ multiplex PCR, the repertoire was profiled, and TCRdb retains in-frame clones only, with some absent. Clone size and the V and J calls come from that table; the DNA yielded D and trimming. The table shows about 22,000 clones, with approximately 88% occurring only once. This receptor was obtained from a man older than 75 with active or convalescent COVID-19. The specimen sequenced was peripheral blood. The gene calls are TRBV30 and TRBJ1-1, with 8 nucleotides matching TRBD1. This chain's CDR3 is CAWSRYTGGLNTEAFF. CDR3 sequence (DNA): TGTGCCTGGAGCCGCTATACAGGGGGGCTGAACACTGAAGCTTTCTTT.